This TCR beta chain was captured by sequencing in a study of T-cell reconstitution after alpha-beta-depleted transplantation in children. The TCRbeta library incorporated unique molecular identifiers. Each CDR3 protein gets one entry after TCRdb re-called the PCR reads with MiXCR. The table has about 460,000 distinct CDR3 sequences, approximately 12% seen once. CDR3 length: 15 residues. V was shortened by 0 bases and J by 6 bases, with 14 bases between the two germline ends. This clonotype was detected only a few times. This sequence joins TRBV12-3 or TRBV12-4 and TRBJ1-2; D unclear. The specimen comprised PBMCs from the stem cell graft donor, sampled from the stem cell graft. This clonotype originated in a human donor who donated a stem cell graft to a child with combined immunodeficiency. CDR3 bases: TGTGCCAGCAGTTTAGCGATTGGGGTTCGAGATGGCTACACCTTC. Its translation: CASSLAIGVRDGYTF.